The 3 T cell receptor beta chains presented below share a single source sample, sequenced in a study of T cell changes during pregnancy in multiple sclerosis. Clones were read by immunoSEQ multiplex PCR, and TCRdb kept only the in-frame ones, dropping some. This table has over 8,000 clones, about 90% appearing once. The source was CD8+ T cells from peripheral blood mononuclear cells, collected in the first trimester of pregnancy. The receptors were gathered from a female donor in good health, enrolled as a control in a pregnancy study.

The chain has TRBV7-6 and TRBJ2-7; 9 bases line up with TRBD2. The V gene's germline CDR1 is SGHVS and CDR2 FNYEAQ. V trimming: 0 bases; J trimming: 4 bases; junction bases outside the gene matches: 4. CDR3 length equals 15 residues. CDR3 in DNA: TGTGCCAGCAGCTTAGCGTCGGCGGGAGGGTACGAGCAGTACTTC. As protein: CASSLASAGGYEQYF.

The chain uses TRBV7-9 and TRBJ2-1; no firm D call. Per germline, CDR1 SEHNR and CDR2 FQNEAQ (reference sequence). Trimming took off 6 bases at V and 9 bases at J, with 9 bases between the two ends. The CDR3 runs to 11 residues. The DNA for the CDR3 is TGTGCCAGCAGAGAGTCGAGTGAGCAGTTCTTC. Translating it yields CASRESSEQFF. Drawing the rest from reference TRBV7-9 and TRBJ2-1, the complete variable domain is DTGVSQNPRHKITKRGQNVTFRCDPISEHNRLYWYRQTLGQGPEFLTYFQNEAQLEKSRLLSDRFSAERPKGSFSTLEIQRTEQGDSAMYLCASRESSEQFFGPGTRLTVL.

This clone is a singleton in its sample. CDR3 sequence: CASSLTTAHNEQFF. The CDR3 DNA reads as TGTGCCAGCAGCTTAACGACAGCCCACAATGAGCAGTTCTTC. The rearrangement uses TRBV7-9 and TRBJ2-1; tentatively, D is TRBD1 (5 bases). The CDR3 spans 14 residues. Deletions cut 2 bases from V and 5 bases from J, with 10 bases between. Germline CDR1 and CDR2: SEHNR and FQNEAQ (reference sequence).